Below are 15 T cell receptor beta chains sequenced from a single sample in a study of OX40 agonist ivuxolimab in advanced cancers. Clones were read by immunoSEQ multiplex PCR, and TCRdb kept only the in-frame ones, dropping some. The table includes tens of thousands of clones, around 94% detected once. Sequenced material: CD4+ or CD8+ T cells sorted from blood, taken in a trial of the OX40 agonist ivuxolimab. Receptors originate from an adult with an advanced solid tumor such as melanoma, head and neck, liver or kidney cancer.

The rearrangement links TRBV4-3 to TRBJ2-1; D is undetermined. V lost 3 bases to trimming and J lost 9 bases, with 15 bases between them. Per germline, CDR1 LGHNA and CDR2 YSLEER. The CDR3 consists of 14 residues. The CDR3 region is CASSHRLGLSEQFF. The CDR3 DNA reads TGCGCCAGCAGCCATCGACTTGGGCTCTCTGAGCAGTTCTTC.

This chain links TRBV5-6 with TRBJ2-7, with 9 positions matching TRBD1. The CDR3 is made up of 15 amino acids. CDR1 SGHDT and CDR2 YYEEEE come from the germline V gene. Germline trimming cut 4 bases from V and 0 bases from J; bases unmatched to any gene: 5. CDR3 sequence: CASSMGQGGSYEQYF. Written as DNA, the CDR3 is TGTGCCAGCAGCATGGGACAGGGCGGCTCCTACGAGCAGTACTTC.

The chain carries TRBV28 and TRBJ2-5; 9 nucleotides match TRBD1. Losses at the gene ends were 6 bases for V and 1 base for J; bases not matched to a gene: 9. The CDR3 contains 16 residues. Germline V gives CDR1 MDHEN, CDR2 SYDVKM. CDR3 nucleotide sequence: TGTGCCAGCAGCCAAATACCGACAGGGGGCCAAGAGACCCAGTACTTC. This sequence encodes CASSQIPTGGQETQYF.

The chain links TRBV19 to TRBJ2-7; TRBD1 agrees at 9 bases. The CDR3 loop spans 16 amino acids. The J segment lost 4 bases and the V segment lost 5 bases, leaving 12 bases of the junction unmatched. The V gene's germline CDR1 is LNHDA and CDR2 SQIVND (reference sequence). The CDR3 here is CASSSTWDRESYEQYF. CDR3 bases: TGTGCCAGTAGTTCCACCTGGGACAGGGAGAGTTACGAGCAGTACTTC.

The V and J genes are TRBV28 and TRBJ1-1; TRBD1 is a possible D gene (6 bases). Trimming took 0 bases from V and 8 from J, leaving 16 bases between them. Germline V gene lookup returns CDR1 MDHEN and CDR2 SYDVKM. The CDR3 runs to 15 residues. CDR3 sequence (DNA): TGTGCCAGCAGTTTATGGGCAGGGGAGGAGACAGAAGCTTTCTTT. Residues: CASSLWAGEETEAFF.

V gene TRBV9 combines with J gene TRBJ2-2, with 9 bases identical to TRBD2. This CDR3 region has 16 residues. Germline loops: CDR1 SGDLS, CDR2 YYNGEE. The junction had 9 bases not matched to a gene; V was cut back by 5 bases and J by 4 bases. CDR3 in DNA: TGTGCCAGCAGTATCGGACTAGCGCAAGGCACCGGGGAGCTGTTTTTT. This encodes CASSIGLAQGTGELFF.

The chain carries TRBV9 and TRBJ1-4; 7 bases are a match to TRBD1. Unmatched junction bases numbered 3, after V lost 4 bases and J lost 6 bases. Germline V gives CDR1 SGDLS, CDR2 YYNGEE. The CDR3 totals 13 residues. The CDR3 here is CASSIGQDEKLFF. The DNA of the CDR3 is TGTGCCAGCAGCATTGGACAGGATGAAAAACTGTTTTTT.

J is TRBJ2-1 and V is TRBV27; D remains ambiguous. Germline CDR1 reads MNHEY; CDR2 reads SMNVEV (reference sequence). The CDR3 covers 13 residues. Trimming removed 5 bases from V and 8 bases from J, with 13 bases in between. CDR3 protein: CASSITLGYEQFF. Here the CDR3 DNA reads TGTGCCAGCAGTATAACCCTGGGGTATGAGCAGTTCTTC.

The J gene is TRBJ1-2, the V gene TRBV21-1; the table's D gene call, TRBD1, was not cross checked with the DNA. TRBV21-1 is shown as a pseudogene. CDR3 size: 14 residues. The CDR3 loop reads CASSKEQAKGGYTF. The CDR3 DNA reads TGTGCCAGCAGCAAAGAGCAGGCAAAAGGTGGCTACACCTTC.

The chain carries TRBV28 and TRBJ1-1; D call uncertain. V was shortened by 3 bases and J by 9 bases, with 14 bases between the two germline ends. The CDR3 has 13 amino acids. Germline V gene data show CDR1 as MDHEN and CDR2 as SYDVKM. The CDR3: CASSFGLRTKAFF. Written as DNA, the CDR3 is TGTGCCAGCAGTTTCGGGCTTCGAACTAAAGCTTTCTTT.

CDR3 nucleotide sequence: TGTGCCAGCAGCCAAGTTGGGGAGCTGTTTTTT. It encodes CASSQVGELFF. This rearrangement joins TRBV4-2 to TRBJ2-2; D remains ambiguous. The CDR3 covers 11 residues. Germline values: CDR1 LGHNA, CDR2 YNFKEQ. The germline V and J ends were trimmed by 1 base and 8 bases, with 2 bases remaining between them.

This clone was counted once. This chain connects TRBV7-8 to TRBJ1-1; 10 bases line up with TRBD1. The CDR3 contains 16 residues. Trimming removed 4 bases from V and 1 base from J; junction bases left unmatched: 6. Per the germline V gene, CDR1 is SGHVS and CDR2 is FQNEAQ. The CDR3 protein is CASSSDRGTENTEAFF. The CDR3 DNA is TGTGCCAGCAGCTCGGACAGGGGGACCGAGAACACTGAAGCTTTCTTT. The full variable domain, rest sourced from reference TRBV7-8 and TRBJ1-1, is GAGVSQSPRYKVAKRGQDVALRCDPISGHVSLFWYQQALGQGPEFLTYFQNEAQLDKSGLPSDRFFAERPEGSVSTLKIQRTQQEDSAVYLCASSSDRGTENTEAFFGQGTRLTVV.

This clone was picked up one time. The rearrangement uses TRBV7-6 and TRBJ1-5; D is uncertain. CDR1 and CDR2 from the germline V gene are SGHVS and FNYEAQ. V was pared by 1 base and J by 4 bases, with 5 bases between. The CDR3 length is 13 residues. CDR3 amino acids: CASSLDGNQPQHF. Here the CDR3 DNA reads TGTGCCAGCAGCTTAGATGGTAATCAGCCCCAGCATTTT.

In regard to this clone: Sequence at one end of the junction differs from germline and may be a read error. CDR3 loop: CASNQEVLASSGGELFF. CDR3 bases: TGTGCCAGCAACCAAGAAGTTCTAGCATCATCAGGCGGGGAGCTGTTTTTT. The rearrangement links TRBV14 to TRBJ2-2; TRBD2 is a possible D gene (5 bases). The CDR3 runs to 17 residues. Germline lookup yields CDR1 SGHDN and CDR2 FVKESK. The full variable domain, its missing parts supplied by reference TRBV14 and TRBJ2-2, is EAGVTQFPSHSVIEKGQTVTLRCDPISGHDNLYWYRRVMGKEIKFLLHFVKESKQDESGMPNNRFLAERTGGTYSTLKVQPAELEDSGVYFCASNQEVLASSGGELFFGEGSRLTVL.

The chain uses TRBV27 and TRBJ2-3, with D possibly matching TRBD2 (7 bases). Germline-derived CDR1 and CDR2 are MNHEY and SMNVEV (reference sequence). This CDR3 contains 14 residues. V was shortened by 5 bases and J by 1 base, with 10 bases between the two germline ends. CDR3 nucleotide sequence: TGTGCCAGCAGTAGGGAGGGGGGCACAGATACGCAGTATTTT. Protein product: CASSREGGTDTQYF.